This TCR beta chain came from a study of blood T cell repertoires in COVID-19. Germline V gene lookup returns CDR1 LGHNA and CDR2 YNFKEQ. V was shortened by 0 bases and J by 13 bases, with 16 bases between the two germline ends. The CDR3 length is 14 residues. Everyone who took part was roughly 18 to 89 years old, and they came from about 23 US areas. Per the original data handling: Estimates of nucleated cell counts were drawn from the amplification of reference gene primers. The data were produced by immunoSEQ multiplex PCR, yet TCRdb's version contains in-frame clones alone and is incomplete. V, J and clone size derive from that table, while D and trimming were established from the DNA sequence. The sample holds hundreds of thousands of clones; around nine tenths are singletons and the top ten take under 15%.

Sequencing used PBMCs or T cells enriched from blood (not recorded which). This receptor was obtained from a woman between 50 and 59 years old with acute COVID-19. The rearrangement links TRBV4-2 to TRBJ1-3; D call uncertain. DNA of the CDR3: TGTGCCAGCAGCCAAGACGAGGCGGGTTTAGAAATATATTTT. This codes for CASSQDEAGLEIYF.